What follows is one TCR beta chain and its context. This clonotype showed up just once. The specificity of this receptor is unknown. Base-call qualities are not available, and no considerably larger clone is one nucleotide away. Library preparation employed 5' RACE. Instrument on record: Illumina MiSeq. Library preparation attached unique molecular identifiers to individual cDNA molecules for quantitative, reproducible TCR counting. Regarding the original processing steps: A median of roughly 98,000 TCRs per sample was observed, with a range of about 20,000 to 700,000. The Decombinator software suite was used to annotate V, J and CDR3 in the TCR reads. For the PS versus PT1 abundance plots, all samples were subsampled to the same number of TCRs (28,000). Expanded TCRs were defined as absent before sensitization and observed at least eight times at the 2-week time point. Through fastp at Q25 and MiXCR, TCRdb rebuilt clones from the public reads, retaining in-frame beta chains. Here each entry gathers all rows of one CDR3 protein and keeps the most common genes and DNA. These V and J calls originate from TCRdb's pipeline instead of the authors' own analysis. In all, the sample holds fewer than 150,000 distinct CDR3 sequences, and around a fifth of those were seen once. The ten biggest clones cover about 3% of the sample.

The data belong to a study of human T cells and chemical hapten exposure (dated by TCRdb to about 2021). For the study in its entirety: Libraries were pooled for sequencing, and variation in per-sample TCR yields was attributed mainly to small differences in library volumes within the pool. Peripheral blood TCR repertoire changes were tracked in vivo in alopecia patients during primary and secondary sensitization to the hapten diphenylcyclopropenone (DPC). From each blood RNA sample, both TCR alpha and TCR beta chains were sequenced. Findings and caveats that apply to the study as a whole: The number of TCRs above 1 in 1000 frequency did not change with DPC sensitization; there was no evidence of global repertoire structure alterations. Repeated subsampling changed both the strength of the expansion versus patch-test correlation and the threshold at which that correlation became significant.

V has 6 bases trimmed and J has 0 bases trimmed; junction bases matching no gene number 8. CDR1 and CDR2 (DFQATT, SNEGSKA) derive from the germline V gene (reference sequence). The CDR3 sequence holds 16 residues, the cysteine and phenylalanine included. The kept DNA is CDR3 alone, 48 bases in frame from the first base. Total RNA was isolated from unfractionated whole blood collected in Tempus Blood RNA tubes. Five or six healthy volunteers served as TCR sequencing controls and were bled at day 0, 2 weeks and 6 weeks. This clonotype was obtained from a human donor in good health. The V and J genes are TRBV20-1 and TRBJ2-7, and 13 junctional nucleotides match TRBD2. The nucleotides are TGCAGTGCCCCCGGGACTAGCGGGGTCGTCTCCTACGAGCAGTACTTC. This yields the protein CSAPGTSGVVSYEQYF.